The present T cell receptor beta chain was sequenced within a study of control samples from healthy donors and cancer patients. Only in-frame clones appear in the TCRdb table, and some are missing; sequencing was by immunoSEQ multiplex PCR. Of about 180,000 clones listed, approximately 91% are singletons. This CDR3 has 13 amino acids. Trimming shortened V by 4 bases and J by 0 bases, and 5 bases separated the two germline ends. The TCR comes from a middle-aged woman in good health. The sample was blood. This chain connects TRBV12-3 or TRBV12-4 to TRBJ2-3, with D uncertain. The CDR3 DNA reads as TGTGCCAGCAGTTACGCCAGCACAGATACGCAGTATTTT. Translation: CASSYASTDTQYF.